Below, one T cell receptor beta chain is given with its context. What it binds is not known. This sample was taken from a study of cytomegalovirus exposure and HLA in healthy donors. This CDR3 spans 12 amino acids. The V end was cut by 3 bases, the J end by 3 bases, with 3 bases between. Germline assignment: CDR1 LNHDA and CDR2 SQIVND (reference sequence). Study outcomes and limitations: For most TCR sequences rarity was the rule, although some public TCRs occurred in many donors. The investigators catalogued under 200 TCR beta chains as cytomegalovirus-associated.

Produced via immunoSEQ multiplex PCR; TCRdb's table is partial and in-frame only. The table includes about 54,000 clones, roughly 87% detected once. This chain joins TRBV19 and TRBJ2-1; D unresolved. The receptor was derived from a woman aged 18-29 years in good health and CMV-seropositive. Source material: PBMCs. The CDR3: CASSISYNEQFF. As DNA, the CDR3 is TGTGCCAGTAGTATCAGCTACAATGAGCAGTTCTTC.